This record concerns one T cell receptor beta chain sequence. These data come from a study of T cell responses to AZD1222 COVID-19 vaccine. This CDR3 region has 14 residues. Germline assignment: CDR1 LGHDT and CDR2 YNNKEL (reference sequence). The V end was cut by 3 bases, the J end by 8 bases, with 16 bases between. Assay used: immunoSEQ multiplex PCR; TCRdb lists only in-frame clones, some missing. The sample holds over 85,000 clones; 88% are singletons and the top ten take around 1.5%. This sequence was found in an adult in good health. The sequences come from peripheral blood, collected on day 0 of AZD1222 vaccination. The genes are TRBV3-1 (or the pseudogene TRBV3-2) and TRBJ1-2; perhaps TRBD1 as D (5 bases). CDR3: CASSQGTWGQGYTF. The CDR3 region has the DNA TGTGCCAGCAGCCAGGGGACTTGGGGCCAGGGCTACACCTTC.